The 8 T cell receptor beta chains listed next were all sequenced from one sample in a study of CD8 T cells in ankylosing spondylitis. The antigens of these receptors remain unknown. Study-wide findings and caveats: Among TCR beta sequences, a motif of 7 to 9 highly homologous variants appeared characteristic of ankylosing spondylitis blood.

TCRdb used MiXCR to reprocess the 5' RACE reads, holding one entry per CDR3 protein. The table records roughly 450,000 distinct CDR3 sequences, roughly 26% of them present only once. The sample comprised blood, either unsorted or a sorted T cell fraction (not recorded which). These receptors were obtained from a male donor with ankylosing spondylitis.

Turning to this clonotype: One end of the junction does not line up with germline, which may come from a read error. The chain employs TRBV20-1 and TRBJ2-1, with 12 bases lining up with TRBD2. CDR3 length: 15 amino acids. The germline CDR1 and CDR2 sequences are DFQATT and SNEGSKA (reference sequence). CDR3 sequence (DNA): TGCAGTGCGAGAGGTCCTAGCGGGAGGGGCAATGAGCAGTTCTTC. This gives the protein CSARGPSGRGNEQFF.

The CDR3 nucleotides read TGTGCCAGCAGCTCGCCGGGACTCCTCACCGGGGAGCTGTTTTTT. This codes for CASSSPGLLTGELFF. This chain links TRBV12-3 or TRBV12-4 with TRBJ2-2; tentatively, D is TRBD2 (6 bases). This CDR3 has 15 residues. V shed 6 bases and J shed 4 bases, with 15 bases lying between them.

The CDR3, as DNA: TGCAGCGTTGACCGACAGGAGATCTACGAGCAGTACGTC. Amino acid sequence: CSVDRQEIYEQYV. The genes are TRBV29-1 and TRBJ2-7, with D tentatively TRBD1 (6 bases). CDR3 length equals 13 residues. Trimming shortened V by 3 bases and J by 3 bases, and 12 bases separated the two germline ends. Germline assignment: CDR1 SQVTM and CDR2 ANQGSEA.

CDR3 sequence reads: CSVPETDMETQYF. Here the CDR3 DNA reads TGCAGCGTTCCGGAGACCGATATGGAGACCCAGTACTTC. The chain uses TRBV29-1 and TRBJ2-5; D not resolved. CDR1 and CDR2 (germline): SQVTM, ANQGSEA. V lost 5 bases and J lost 5, with 15 bases in between. The CDR3 has 13 amino acids.

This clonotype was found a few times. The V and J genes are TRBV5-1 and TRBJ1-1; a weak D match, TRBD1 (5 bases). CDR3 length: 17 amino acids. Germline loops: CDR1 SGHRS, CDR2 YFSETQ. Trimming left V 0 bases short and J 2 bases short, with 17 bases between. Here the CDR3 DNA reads TGCGCCAGCAGCTTGGAAAGGGGCGGATCTCTCAACACTGAAGCTTTCTTT. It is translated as CASSLERGGSLNTEAFF.

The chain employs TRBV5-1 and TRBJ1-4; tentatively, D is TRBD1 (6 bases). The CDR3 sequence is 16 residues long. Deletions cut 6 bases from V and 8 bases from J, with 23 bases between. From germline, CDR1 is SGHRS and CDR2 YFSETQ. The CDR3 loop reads CASKRTGIVVEEKLFF. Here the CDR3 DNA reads TGCGCCAGCAAGAGAACAGGGATAGTCGTTGAGGAAAAACTGTTTTTT.

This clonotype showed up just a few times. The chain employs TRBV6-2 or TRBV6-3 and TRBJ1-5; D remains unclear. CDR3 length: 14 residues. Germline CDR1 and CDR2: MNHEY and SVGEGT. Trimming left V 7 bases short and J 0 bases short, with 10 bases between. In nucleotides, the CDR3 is TGTGCCAGCACTAGAGGCAATAGCAATCAGCCCCAGCATTTT. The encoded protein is CASTRGNSNQPQHF.

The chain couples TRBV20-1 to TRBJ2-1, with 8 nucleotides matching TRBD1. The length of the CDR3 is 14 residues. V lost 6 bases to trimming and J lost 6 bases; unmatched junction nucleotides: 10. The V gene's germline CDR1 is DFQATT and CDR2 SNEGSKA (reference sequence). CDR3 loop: CSADRGQVGNEQFF. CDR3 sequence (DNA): TGCAGTGCCGACAGGGGACAGGTGGGCAATGAGCAGTTCTTC.